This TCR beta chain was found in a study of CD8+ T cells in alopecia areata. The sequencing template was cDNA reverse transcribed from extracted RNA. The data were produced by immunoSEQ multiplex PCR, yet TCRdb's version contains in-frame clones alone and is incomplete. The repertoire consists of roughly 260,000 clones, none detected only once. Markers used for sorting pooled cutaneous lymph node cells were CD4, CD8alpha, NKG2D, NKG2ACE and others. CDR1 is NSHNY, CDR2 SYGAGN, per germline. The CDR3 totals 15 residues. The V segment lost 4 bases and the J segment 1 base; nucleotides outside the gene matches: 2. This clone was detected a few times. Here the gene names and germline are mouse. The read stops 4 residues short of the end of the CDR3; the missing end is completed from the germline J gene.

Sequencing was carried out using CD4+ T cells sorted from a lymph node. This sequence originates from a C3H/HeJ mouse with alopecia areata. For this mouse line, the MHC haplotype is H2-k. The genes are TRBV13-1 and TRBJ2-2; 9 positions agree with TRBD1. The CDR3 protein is CASSLGQGNTGQLYF. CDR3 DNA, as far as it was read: TGTGCCAGCAGTTTGGGACAGGGAAACACCGGG.